These T cell receptor beta chains were read from a single sample in a study of blood T cell repertoires in COVID-19. Repertoires were generated with immunoSEQ multiplex PCR, while TCRdb's copy carries only in-frame clones and drops some. The sample records under 250,000 clones, over 70% being singletons. Sequences were obtained from peripheral blood. The receptors shown here come from a middle-aged man with active or convalescent COVID-19. CDR3s include the opening cysteine and the closing phenylalanine or tryptophan. A D gene is named only where the DNA matches it firmly. Size is omitted from some rows. Given values are once, few, many or a class for expanded clones.

>.|TRBV3-1/TRBV3-2|TRBJ1-2|.
TGTGCCAGCAGCCAAGAGGATCGGGGGTCTGGCTATGGCTACACCTTC
CASSQEDRGSGYGYTF
>.|TRBV2|TRBJ2-1|TRBD2
TGTGCCAGCATTCCAATAGCGGGACACTACAATGAGCAGTTCTTC
CASIPIAGHYNEQFF
>.|TRBV5-1|TRBJ1-6|.
TGCGCCAGCAGCCGTCAGGGTGGCGACGGGTCACCCCTCCACTTT
CASSRQGGDGSPLHF
>once|TRBV5-1|TRBJ2-2|.
TGCGCCAGCAGCTTGCCAGTCACCGGGGAGCTGTTTTTT
CASSLPVTGELFF
>.|TRBV11-2|TRBJ2-1|TRBD2
TGTGCCAGCAGCTTAGGACTAGCGGGAGCCTTTGAGCAGTTCTTC
CASSLGLAGAFEQFF
>.|TRBV6-6|TRBJ2-5|TRBD1
TGTGCCAGCAGCCCTACAGGGGGAGGCCAAGAGACCCAGTACTTC
CASSPTGGGQETQYF
>.|TRBV7-9|TRBJ2-7|TRBD1
TGTGCCAGCAGCCTTGGGCCAACAGGGGCCTACGAGCAGTACTTC
CASSLGPTGAYEQYF
>few|TRBV2|TRBJ2-1|TRBD2
TGTGCCAGCAGTCCTGGGCTTGGGGGGGATGAGCAGTTCTTC
CASSPGLGGDEQFF
>.|TRBV9|TRBJ1-3|.
TGTGCCAGCAGCGTAGCTACTGGGGGCGGCTCTGGAAACACCATATATTTT
CASSVATGGGSGNTIYF
>.|TRBV5-8|TRBJ2-6|TRBD1
TGTGCCAGCAGCTTGGTTACCGGGACAGGGGTGTCTGGGGCCAACGTCCTGACTTTC
CASSLVTGTGVSGANVLTF
>.|TRBV5-1|TRBJ1-1|.
TGCGCCAGCCGTTCCCAGGGAAAAAACACTGAAGCTTTCTTT
CASRSQGKNTEAFF
>.|TRBV19|TRBJ1-5|TRBD1
TGTGCCAGTAGTCTACTGACAGGGGGGAATAGCAATCAGCCCCAGCATTTT
CASSLLTGGNSNQPQHF
>.|TRBV18|TRBJ1-5|.
TGTGCCAGCTCACTCAACAGGGATCAGCCCCAGCATTTT
CASSLNRDQPQHF
>.|TRBV6-1|TRBJ1-1|.
TGTGCCAGCAGTGAAGGGGGCAAGTGGTCGGTGGCTTTCTTT
CASSEGGKWSVAFF
>.|TRBV7-2|TRBJ1-5|.
TGTGCCAGCAGCTCGTGGGACAATATCGGGCCCCAGCATTTT
CASSSWDNIGPQHF
>.|TRBV4-1|TRBJ1-2|.
TGCGCCAGCAGCCAAGCCCCCGGACAGCCGCTTTATGGCTACACCTTC
CASSQAPGQPLYGYTF
>.|TRBV7-2|TRBJ1-6|.
TGTGCCAGCAGCTTAGCGCTTGGGGCCGGAACGATGAATTCACCCCTCCACTTT
CASSLALGAGTMNSPLHF
>.|TRBV10-3|TRBJ1-1|.
TGTGCCATCAGTGAGGGGGGACTCAAGAACACTGAAGCTTTCTTT
CAISEGGLKNTEAFF
>.|TRBV12-3/TRBV12-4|TRBJ1-1|.
TGTGCCAGCAGGGGTCGGGGGGGAGCTTTCTTT
CASRGRGGAFF
>once|TRBV19|TRBJ1-2|TRBD1
TGTGCCAGTACGGGACAGGGAATCAAGGGCTACACCTTC
CASTGQGIKGYTF
>.|TRBV15|TRBJ1-1|TRBD1
TGTGCCACCAGCAGACAGACAGGGGGCAGGAACACTGAAGCTTTCTTT
CATSRQTGGRNTEAFF
>.|TRBV7-9|TRBJ1-2|.
TGTGCCAGCAGCCCTCGAGGCGCATTTGGCTACACCTTC
CASSPRGAFGYTF
>.|TRBV7-8|TRBJ1-1|TRBD1
TGTGCCAGCAGCATGGGGACAGCCAACACTGAAGCTTTCTTT
CASSMGTANTEAFF
>.|TRBV7-9|TRBJ1-4|TRBD1
TGTGCCAGCAGCTTATCGAGGACAGGGAATGAAAAACTGTTTTTT
CASSLSRTGNEKLFF
>.|TRBV7-9|TRBJ1-1|.
TGTGCCAGCAGCTCTCAGGGTTGGGGTCCTGAAGCTTTCTTT
CASSSQGWGPEAFF
>.|TRBV7-8|TRBJ2-7|TRBD2
TGTGCCAGCAGCTTAGCGATAGGGACTAGCCCCTCCTACGAGCAGTACTTC
CASSLAIGTSPSYEQYF
>once|TRBV6-2/TRBV6-3|TRBJ2-7|.
TGTGCCAGCAGTCTAGGCATCAGAACAGGGATCGGTTACGAGCAGTACTTC
CASSLGIRTGIGYEQYF
>few|TRBV19|TRBJ1-1|.
TGTGCCAGTAGTCTCTCCTCCGGGACAACGAACACTGAAGCTTTCTTT
CASSLSSGTTNTEAFF
>.|TRBV13|TRBJ2-1|.
TGTGCCAGCAGCCCCCCATCGCGGGCCGACAATGAGCAGTTCTTC
CASSPPSRADNEQFF
>.|TRBV10-2|TRBJ1-5|TRBD1
TGCGCCAGCAGTGCGACAGGGGGTGGCTTGGAAAATCAGCCCCAGCATTTT
CASSATGGGLENQPQHF
>.|TRBV4-1|TRBJ2-7|TRBD2
TGCGCCAGCAGCCGAGGTTCTACTAGCGGGAGTGGCATGCGAGAGCAGTACTTC
CASSRGSTSGSGMREQYF
>.|TRBV7-2|TRBJ1-1|TRBD1
TGTGCCAGCAGCGTCAGGACAGGGGGACTGAACACTGAAGCTTTCTTT
CASSVRTGGLNTEAFF
>.|TRBV18|TRBJ1-5|TRBD1
TGTGCCAGCTCATTCGACAGGGAGTATCAGCCCCAGCATTTT
CASSFDREYQPQHF
>.|TRBV6-1|TRBJ2-5|TRBD2
TGTGCCAGCAGTGTAAGACTAGCGGGCTTCCAAGAGACCCAGTACTTC
CASSVRLAGFQETQYF
>once|TRBV6-5|TRBJ1-2|.
TGTGCCAGCAGCTTTCAGGGTTCCTATGGCTACACCTTC
CASSFQGSYGYTF
>.|TRBV18|TRBJ2-6|.
TGTGCCAGCTCCCAGGGCTCTGGGGCCAACGTCCTGACTTTC
CASSQGSGANVLTF
>.|TRBV10-1|TRBJ2-2|.
TGCGCCAGCAGTGTAGGAGCTGACGGGGAGCTGTTTTTT
CASSVGADGELFF
>few|TRBV7-9|TRBJ2-1|TRBD1
TGTGCCAGCAGCTTAGTGACAGGGGGCTTTGCCAATGAGCAGTTCTTC
CASSLVTGGFANEQFF
>.|TRBV10-3|TRBJ1-2|TRBD1
TGTGCCATCAGTGAGTCGGGGGACAGGGTGGACTATGGCTACACCTTC
CAISESGDRVDYGYTF
>.|TRBV19|TRBJ1-3|.
TGTGCCAGTAGTGACAGGCCACGCTCTGGAAACACCATATATTTT
CASSDRPRSGNTIYF
>few|TRBV3-1/TRBV3-2|TRBJ1-2|.
TGTGCCAGCAGCCCTGGACAGAAGTATGGCTACACCTTC
CASSPGQKYGYTF